The clone carrying this T cell receptor (beta chain) appeared a few times. Its specificity is not known. The data were taken from a study of blood T cells in healthy people across ages. Study conclusions and caveats: PBMC samples, being unsorted, prevented any conclusive comparison of naive and antigen-experienced cells. Both naive CD4+ cell counts and diversity were greater in long-lived donors than in aged donors.

Then a second PCR, running roughly 7 to 11 cycles, was carried out with a sample-barcoded 5' primer and a J-beta primer mix. A 12-random-nucleotide template-switch adaptor tagged each cDNA molecule. TCRdb reprocessed the 5' RACE reads with MiXCR, giving one entry per CDR3 protein. The sample lists some 700,000 distinct CDR3 sequences; about a fifth were seen once. The CDR3 spans 17 residues. CDR1 SGHTA and CDR2 FQGNSA come from the germline V gene. Trimming took 1 base from V and 6 from J, leaving 20 bases between them. The receptor's source is a man in his 70s in good health. This chain links TRBV7-2 with TRBJ2-3; D may match TRBD1 or TRBD2 (5 bases each). Sequenced material: blood. The CDR3 nucleotides read TGTGCCAGCAGCTTAGAAGCACCGGGCCAATGGGGGGATACGCAGTATTTT. Protein product: CASSLEAPGQWGDTQYF.